These T cell receptor beta chains were read from a single sample in a study of T cell repertoires in urothelial bladder cancer. TCRdb's table, derived via immunoSEQ multiplex PCR, lists solely in-frame clones and lacks some. The profile covers 2,000 to 2,500 clones, with around 74% appearing a single time and 10% taken by the ten largest. Source material: tumor-infiltrating cells from bladder cancer. The source is a human donor with urothelial carcinoma. The CDR3 runs from the conserved cysteine through the conserved F or W. The D gene is left open where the match is weak. Clone size is given for some rows only: seen once, a few or many times, or a class if the clone is expanded.

size: .; J: TRBJ1-1; V: TRBV19; D: TRBD1; length: 14; CDR3: CASSKQGRDTEAFF; DNA: TGTGCCAGTAGTAAACAGGGGAGGGACACTGAAGCTTTCTTT
size: .; J: TRBJ1-3; V: TRBV15; D: .; length: 14; CDR3: CATSLALSGNTIYF; DNA: TGTGCCACCAGCCTAGCCCTCTCTGGAAACACCATATATTTT
size: .; J: TRBJ1-2; V: TRBV6-5; D: .; length: 11; CDR3: CASSSRYGYTF; DNA: TGTGCCAGCAGTTCCCGCTATGGCTACACCTTC
size: .; J: TRBJ2-1; V: TRBV9; D: .; length: 15; CDR3: CASSVAGPSYNEQFF; DNA: TGTGCCAGCAGCGTAGCGGGGCCGTCCTACAATGAGCAGTTCTTC
size: .; J: TRBJ1-5; V: TRBV19; D: TRBD1; length: 15; CDR3: CASSVGTALNQPQHF; DNA: TGTGCCAGTAGTGTTGGGACAGCACTAAATCAGCCCCAGCATTTT
size: few; J: TRBJ2-1; V: TRBV12-5; D: .; length: 15; CDR3: CASGLITRGDSEQFF; DNA: TGTGCTAGTGGTTTGATAACGAGGGGGGACAGTGAGCAGTTCTTC
size: .; J: TRBJ2-1; V: TRBV28; D: TRBD2; length: 19; CDR3: CASSSPGLDVVSSYNEQFF; DNA: TGTGCCAGCAGTTCCCCGGGACTAGATGTGGTGAGCTCCTACAATGAGCAGTTCTTC
size: .; J: TRBJ2-4; V: TRBV27; D: .; length: 16; CDR3: CASSLTVSEGKNIQYF; DNA: TGTGCCAGCAGTTTAACGGTCTCAGAGGGCAAAAACATTCAGTACTTC
size: .; J: TRBJ2-3; V: TRBV6-4; D: TRBD1; length: 15; CDR3: CASSDVGTGVDTQYF; DNA: TGTGCCAGCAGTGACGTGGGGACAGGGGTAGATACGCAGTATTTT
size: .; J: TRBJ1-2; V: TRBV27; D: .; length: 16; CDR3: CASSSTPRQSTGGYTF; DNA: TGTGCCAGCAGTTCCACCCCCCGACAGTCAACCGGGGGCTACACCTTC
size: .; J: TRBJ2-7; V: TRBV7-2; D: TRBD1; length: 17; CDR3: CASSPDRGSIKFYEQYF; DNA: TGTGCCAGCAGCCCTGACAGGGGGTCCATCAAATTCTACGAGCAGTACTTC
size: .; J: TRBJ1-1; V: TRBV19; D: .; length: 14; CDR3: CASSIGHSNTEAFF; DNA: TGTGCCAGTAGTATTGGACACTCGAACACTGAAGCTTTCTTT
size: .; J: TRBJ2-3; V: TRBV18; D: .; length: 13; CDR3: CASRDVGEDTQYF; DNA: TGTGCCAGCAGGGACGTAGGGGAAGATACGCAGTATTTT
size: once; J: TRBJ1-5; V: TRBV30; D: .; length: 15; CDR3: CAWSMDSYKNQPQHF; DNA: TGTGCCTGGAGTATGGACAGCTATAAGAATCAGCCCCAGCATTTT
size: .; J: TRBJ2-1; V: TRBV30; D: .; length: 12; CDR3: CACSRQYNEQFF; DNA: TGTGCCTGCTCCCGACAATACAATGAGCAGTTCTTC
size: .; J: TRBJ2-7; V: TRBV5-1; D: .; length: 14; CDR3: CASSNDAVSYEQYF; DNA: TGCGCCAGCAGCAATGATGCGGTCTCCTACGAGCAGTACTTC
size: .; J: TRBJ1-1; V: TRBV4-2; D: .; length: 14; CDR3: CASSRGDVNTEAFF; DNA: TGTGCCAGCAGCCGGGGGGATGTGAACACTGAAGCTTTCTTT
size: .; J: TRBJ2-1; V: TRBV15; D: .; length: 15; CDR3: CATSRFLNSYDEQFF; DNA: TGTGCCACCAGCAGATTTCTAAACTCCTACGATGAGCAGTTCTTC
size: .; J: TRBJ1-3; V: TRBV30; D: .; length: 14; CDR3: CAWRIANSGNTIYF; DNA: TGTGCCTGGAGGATTGCAAACTCTGGAAACACCATATATTTT
size: .; J: TRBJ1-1; V: TRBV6-1; D: .; length: 12; CDR3: CATKAPNTEAFF; DNA: TGTGCCACCAAGGCGCCGAACACTGAAGCTTTCTTT
size: .; J: TRBJ2-3; V: TRBV10-3; D: .; length: 15; CDR3: CAISPGRGRADTQYF; DNA: TGTGCCATCAGCCCCGGGAGGGGGCGCGCAGATACGCAGTATTTT
size: few; J: TRBJ2-5; V: TRBV5-1; D: .; length: 13; CDR3: CASSFQGGETQYF; DNA: TGCGCCAGCAGCTTCCAGGGTGGAGAGACCCAGTACTTC
size: .; J: TRBJ2-3; V: TRBV9; D: .; length: 15; CDR3: CASSPHGGGGDTQYF; DNA: TGTGCCAGCAGCCCTCATGGAGGGGGTGGGGATACGCAGTATTTT